The source of this T cell receptor (beta chain) is a study of metastatic and nonmetastatic thyroid tumors (dated by TCRdb to the early 2020s). Some background on the complete study: The researchers compared repertoires between peripheral blood samples and tumor or nodule tissue samples from patients with malignant or benign thyroid disease. Beyond this particular receptor, the publication reports: In both blood and tumor samples, TCR beta diversity was reported to be significantly higher in malignant tumors than in benign nodules.

From the germline V gene, CDR1 is SGHTS and CDR2 is YDEGEE. Inclusive of the bounding cysteine and phenylalanine, the CDR3 is 13 residues long. The entry retains the CDR3 DNA only, 39 bases that are in frame from base 1. Trimming removed 1 base from V and 5 bases from J, leaving 6 bases between the germline ends. Ten or more counts support this clone. Its target antigen remains unknown. Base-call qualities are not available, and no considerably larger clone is one nucleotide away. No treatment had been received by any patient before thyroid surgery. Patient clinical samples collected from about 2012 to 2019 were retrospectively analysed using T-cell receptor beta sequencing. The library was obtained by PCR. For sequencing, an Illumina HiSeq 4000 was employed. The TCR beta-chain CDR3 region of each patient was profiled by high-throughput sequencing. As for how the authors treated the data: Drawing on CDR3 differences between clinicopathological groups, the researchers built a classifier meant to tell apart patients with distant-metastatic papillary thyroid cancer. The Shannon index was used to measure repertoire diversity, and the Morisita-Horn index was used to measure how similar tumor and blood repertoires were. The raw public data were reprocessed by TCRdb itself: fastp quality trimming at Q25, MiXCR clonotype calling, in-frame beta chains only. Here the V and J calls rest on TCRdb's processing, not on the authors' analysis. The sample contains under 45,000 clones, over 15% of them found a single time. The ten largest clones add up to around 13% of the sample.

This sequence was found in a female donor with papillary thyroid cancer or a benign thyroid nodule (not recorded which). Some clones in this sample may be carry-over from other donors' samples. The V and J genes are TRBV5-8 and TRBJ2-2; no D gene is confidently identified. Material for sequencing was tumor tissue. CDR3 region: CASSLLRTGELFF. The DNA sequence is as follows: TGTGCCAGCAGCTTGCTCCGGACCGGGGAGCTGTTTTTT.